Shown below are 2 T cell receptor beta chains from a single sample sequenced in a study of shared clonotypes between healthy human individuals. Naive CD8 cells, CD45RO-negative and positively selected for CCR7, excluded terminally differentiated effector memory CD45RA+ cells. Data came from immunoSEQ multiplex PCR; TCRdb stores just in-frame clones and leaves some out. The sample holds around 1.9 million clones, just over 90% seen once. The source material was naive CD8+ T cells from PBMCs. The receptors were gathered from a young man in good health. Some clones in this sample may be carry-over from other donors' samples.

This chain uses TRBV27 with TRBJ2-5; D unclear. The V gene's germline CDR1 is MNHEY and CDR2 SMNVEV (reference sequence). CDR3 length: 17 amino acids. The germline V and J ends were trimmed by 2 bases and 3 bases, with 19 bases remaining between them. This CDR3 is CASSLLGRLSPEETQYF. The CDR3 DNA reads TGTGCCAGCAGTTTACTAGGCAGACTCTCCCCCGAAGAGACCCAGTACTTC.

This rearrangement joins TRBV28 to TRBJ1-2, with D tentatively TRBD1 (6 bases). From germline, CDR1 is MDHEN and CDR2 SYDVKM. The CDR3 has 16 residues. Trimming left V 6 bases short and J 4 bases short, with 21 bases between. CDR3 nucleotide sequence: TGTGCCAGCAGCCCGATGCGGGGGGGCGTAGGCTATGGCTACACCTTC. Protein sequence: CASSPMRGGVGYGYTF.